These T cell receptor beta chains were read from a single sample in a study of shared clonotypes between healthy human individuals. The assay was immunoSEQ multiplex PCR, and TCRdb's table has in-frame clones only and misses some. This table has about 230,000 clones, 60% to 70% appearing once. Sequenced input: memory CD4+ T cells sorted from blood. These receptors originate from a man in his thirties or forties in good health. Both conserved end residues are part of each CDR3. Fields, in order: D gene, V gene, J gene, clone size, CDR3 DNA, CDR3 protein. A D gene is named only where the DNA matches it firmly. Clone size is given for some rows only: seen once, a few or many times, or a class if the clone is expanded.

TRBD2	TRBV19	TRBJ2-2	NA	TGTGCCAGTACCTCGGGACTAGCTTCGAACACCGGGGAGCTGTTTTTT	CASTSGLASNTGELFF
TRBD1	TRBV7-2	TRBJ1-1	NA	TGTGCCAGCAGCTCACGGAGGGGAAGTCGACAGGGGATGAACACTGAAGCTTTCTTT	CASSSRRGSRQGMNTEAFF
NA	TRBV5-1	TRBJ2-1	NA	TGCGCCAGCAGCTTAAGCTCCTACAATGAGCAGTTCTTC	CASSLSSYNEQFF
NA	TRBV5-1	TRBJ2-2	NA	TGCGCCAGCAGCTTGGGCAGGGCAAACACCGGGGAGCTGTTTTTT	CASSLGRANTGELFF
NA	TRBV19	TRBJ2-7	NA	TGTGCCAGTAGTATACTATCAGGGCAATCCTACGAGCAGTACTTC	CASSILSGQSYEQYF
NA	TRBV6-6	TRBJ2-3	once	TGTGCCAGCACTCGGGACGCCTTAAACACAGATACGCAGTATTTT	CASTRDALNTDTQYF
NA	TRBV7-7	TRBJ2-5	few	TGTGCCAGCAGCTTAGGCGGCGGGCTCGAAGAGACCCAGTACTTC	CASSLGGGLEETQYF
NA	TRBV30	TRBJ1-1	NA	TGTGCCTGGAGTACATGGGGCGGTGGGGACACTGAAGCTTTCTTT	CAWSTWGGGDTEAFF
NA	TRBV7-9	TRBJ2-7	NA	TGTGCCAGCAGCTGGGTCTACGAGCAGTACTTC	CASSWVYEQYF
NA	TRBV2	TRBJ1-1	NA	TGTGCCAGCAGTAGGTTGAGCACTGAAGCTTTCTTT	CASSRLSTEAFF
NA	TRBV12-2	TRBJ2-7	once	TGTGCAAGTCGCTTAGCGCGCGGGACAGGAGCCTACGAGCAGTACTTC	CASRLARGTGAYEQYF
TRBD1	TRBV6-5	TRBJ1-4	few	TGTGCCAGCAGTTACTCCCCGGGACAGGGGAAACTGTTTTTT	CASSYSPGQGKLFF
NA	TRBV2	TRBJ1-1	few	TGTGCCAGCAGTGTCGGGATCAACACTGAAGCTTTCTTT	CASSVGINTEAFF
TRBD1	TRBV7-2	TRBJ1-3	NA	TGTGCCAGCAGCCAGTCGGGGACAGGGGGAAACACCATATATTTT	CASSQSGTGGNTIYF
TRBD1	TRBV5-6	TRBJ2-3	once	TGTGCCAGCAGCCGGGGACAGATCTTATCTGATACGCAGTATTTT	CASSRGQILSDTQYF
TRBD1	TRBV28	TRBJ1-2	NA	TGTGCCAGCAGGGAACCGGGACAGGGTCGGTATGGCTACACCTTC	CASREPGQGRYGYTF
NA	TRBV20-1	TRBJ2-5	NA	TGCAGTGCCTGGCCGCAAGAGACCCAGTACTTC	CSAWPQETQYF
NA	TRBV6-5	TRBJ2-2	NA	TGTGCCAGCGGCTTGGCGGCGAACACCGGGGAGCTGTTTTTT	CASGLAANTGELFF
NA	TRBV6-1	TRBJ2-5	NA	TGTGCCAGCAGCACGACAGAGGCAGAGACCCAGTACTTC	CASSTTEAETQYF
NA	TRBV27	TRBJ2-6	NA	TGTGCCAGCAGTTTCACAGCCGCTTCTGGGGCCAACGTCCTGACTTTC	CASSFTAASGANVLTF
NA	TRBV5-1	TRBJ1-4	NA	TGCGCCAGCAGCTTGGAAGGGGGAGGACTGTTTTTT	CASSLEGGGLFF
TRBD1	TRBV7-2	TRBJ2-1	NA	TGTGCCAGCAGCTTATCGGGGACAGCCTACAATGAGCAGTTCTTC	CASSLSGTAYNEQFF
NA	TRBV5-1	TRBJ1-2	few	TGCGCCAGCAGCCCCGGAGGGGGTAACTATGGCTACACCTTC	CASSPGGGNYGYTF
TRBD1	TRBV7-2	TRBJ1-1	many	TGTGCCAGCAGCTTAGCGACAGGGAGTGCCACTGAAGCTTTCTTT	CASSLATGSATEAFF
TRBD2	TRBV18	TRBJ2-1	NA	TGTGCCAGCTCATCTAAACTAGCGGGAGGGTCAAACCCCGGCAATGAGCAGTTCTTC	CASSSKLAGGSNPGNEQFF
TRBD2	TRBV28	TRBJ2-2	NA	TGTGCCAGCAGTTTATCCGGGACTAGCGGGAGAGGGTGGGAAACCGGGGAGCTGTTTTTT	CASSLSGTSGRGWETGELFF
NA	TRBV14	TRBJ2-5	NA	TGTGCCAGCAGCCGCGCCGGGGGTCGTCAGTACTTC	CASSRAGGRQYF
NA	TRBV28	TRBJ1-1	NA	TGTGCCAGCAGTTTTTTTCAGGGAATGAACACTGAAGCTTTCTTT	CASSFFQGMNTEAFF
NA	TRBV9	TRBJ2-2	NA	TGTGCCAGCAGCCTCGGACACACGAACACCGGGGAGCTGTTTTTT	CASSLGHTNTGELFF
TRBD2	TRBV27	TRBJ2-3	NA	TGTGCCAGCAGTTTACTCACGTCCGGGACTAAGAGAACAGATACGCAGTATTTT	CASSLLTSGTKRTDTQYF
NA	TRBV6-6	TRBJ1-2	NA	TGTGCCAGCAGCGGACGGAAATCTTATGGCTACACCTTC	CASSGRKSYGYTF
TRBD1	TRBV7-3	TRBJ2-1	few	TGTGCCAGCAGCGGGGGACAGAGCTCCTACAATGAGCAGTTCTTC	CASSGGQSSYNEQFF
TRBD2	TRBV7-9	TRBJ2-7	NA	TGTGCCAGCAGCTTAGCTCTAGCGGAGAGCGAGCAGTACTTC	CASSLALAESEQYF
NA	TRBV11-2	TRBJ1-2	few	TGTGCCAGCAGTAACGGCCTCTATGGCTACACCTTC	CASSNGLYGYTF
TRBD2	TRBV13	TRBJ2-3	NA	TGTGCCAGCAGCACGGGACTAGCGGTCCGCCGCCCGGGGCAGTATTTT	CASSTGLAVRRPGQYF
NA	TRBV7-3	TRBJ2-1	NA	TGTGCCAGCAGCGTATCCGGTGATGAGCAGTTCTTC	CASSVSGDEQFF
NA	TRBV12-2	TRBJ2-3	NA	TGTGCAAGTCGCTTAAGTCCGACAGGCGGCGCAGATACGCAGTATTTT	CASRLSPTGGADTQYF
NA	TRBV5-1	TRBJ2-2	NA	TGCGCCAGCAGCTCCGGAGGGGGTGGCGGGGAGCTGTTTTTT	CASSSGGGGGELFF
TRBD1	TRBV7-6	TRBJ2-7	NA	TGTGCCAGCAGCTTAGCGCAGGGGGCCTCTTTCGAGCAGTACTTC	CASSLAQGASFEQYF
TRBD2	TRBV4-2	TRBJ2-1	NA	TGTGCCAGCAGCCCTCGGGGAGCTCGGGAGGATATCAATGAGCAGTTCTTC	CASSPRGAREDINEQFF
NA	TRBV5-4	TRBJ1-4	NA	TGTGCCAGCAGCTCCAAGACCGGGAAGAGTGAAAAACTGTTTTTT	CASSSKTGKSEKLFF
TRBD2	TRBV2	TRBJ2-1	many	TGTGCCAGCAGTGAATCCTTCGGGAGGGCCAGGTACAATGAGCAGTTCTTC	CASSESFGRARYNEQFF
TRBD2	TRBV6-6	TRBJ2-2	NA	TGTGCCAGCAGATCTGCGGGAGGGCCTGGTGGGGAGCTGTTTTTT	CASRSAGGPGGELFF
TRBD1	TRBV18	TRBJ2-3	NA	TGTGCCAGCTCACCACCGACAGGGAATGCAGATACGCAGTATTTT	CASSPPTGNADTQYF
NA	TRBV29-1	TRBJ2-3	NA	TGCAGCGTTGATACCGATACGCAGTATTTT	CSVDTDTQYF
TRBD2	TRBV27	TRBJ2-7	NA	TGTGCCAGCAGTTTTAGTCGCTGGGGCGGGGGGAACTACGAGCAGTACTTC	CASSFSRWGGGNYEQYF
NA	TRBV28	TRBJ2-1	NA	TGTGCCAGCAGTTTAGGGACTGGGGCTGAGCAGTTCTTC	CASSLGTGAEQFF
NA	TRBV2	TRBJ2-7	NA	TGTGCCAGCAGTGAATCTCAGACCTACGAGCAGTACTTC	CASSESQTYEQYF
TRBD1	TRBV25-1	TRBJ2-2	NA	TGTGCCAGCAGGGAGGACAGGGGAAGGGCCGGGGAGCTGTTTTTT	CASREDRGRAGELFF
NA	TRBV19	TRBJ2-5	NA	TGTGCCAGTAGTATGGGGACCTCGGGGACCCAGTACTTC	CASSMGTSGTQYF
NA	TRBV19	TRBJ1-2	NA	TGTGCCAGTAAGCCACAGGGAAGGGGAATTAACTATGGCTACACCTTC	CASKPQGRGINYGYTF
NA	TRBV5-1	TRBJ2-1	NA	TGCGCCAGCAGCTTGGGTACCGCTGGGGGTTACAATGAGCAGTTCTTC	CASSLGTAGGYNEQFF
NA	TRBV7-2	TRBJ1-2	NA	TGTGCCAGCAGCTTAGCACCGACGGACTATGGCTACACCTTC	CASSLAPTDYGYTF
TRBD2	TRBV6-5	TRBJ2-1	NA	TGTGCCAGCATCGGACTAGCGGGAGGTGGTGAGCAGTTCTTC	CASIGLAGGGEQFF
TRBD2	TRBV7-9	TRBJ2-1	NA	TGTGCCAGCAGCTTGTCTGCGGGAGGCACCTACAATGAGCAGTTCTTC	CASSLSAGGTYNEQFF
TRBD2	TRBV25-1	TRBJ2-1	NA	TGTGCCAGCAGTCCACAGCCGGGACTAGTTCTTGAGCAGTTCTTC	CASSPQPGLVLEQFF
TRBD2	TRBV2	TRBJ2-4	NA	TGTGCCAGCACTAGCGGGAGTTCCGGCAACATTCAGTACTTC	CASTSGSSGNIQYF